Each of the 5 T cell receptor beta chains below was sequenced from the same sample in a study of response to subunit inactivated influenza vaccine. TCRdb reprocessed the RT-PCR reads via MiXCR and lists one record per CDR3 protein. The sample holds 600,000 to 700,000 distinct CDR3 sequences, 12% to 15% seen once. The sample was PBMCs from blood, taken approximately 15 days before vaccination. These receptors all come from a man in his forties or fifties who received an inactivated influenza vaccine.

The genes are TRBV7-2 and TRBJ2-2; D remains unclear. V gave up 7 bases and J gave up 1 base, with 4 bases separating them. CDR3 size: 12 residues. Germline V gives CDR1 SGHTA, CDR2 FQGNSA. The CDR3 bases are TGTGCCAGCAAGAGGAACACCGGGGAGCTGTTTTTT. This translates into CASKRNTGELFF.

This chain uses TRBV20-1 with TRBJ2-5; 13 bases line up with TRBD2. The CDR3 consists of 15 residues. Germline CDR1 is DFQATT and CDR2 is SNEGSKA (reference sequence). V shed 3 bases, J shed 3 bases, and the junction held 4 bases outside the gene matches. CDR3 sequence (DNA): TGCAGTGCTAGTAGGACTAGCGGGGGCAAAGAGACCCAGTACTTC. It specifies CSASRTSGGKETQYF.

This clonotype was seen a few times. This chain links TRBV20-1 with TRBJ2-7, with D tentatively TRBD1 (6 bases). CDR3 length: 14 amino acids. Trimming left V 4 bases short and J 3 bases short, with 16 bases between. The V gene's germline CDR1 is DFQATT and CDR2 SNEGSKA (reference sequence). Written as DNA, the CDR3 is TGCAGTGCTAATCTCGGACAGACTTTCTACGAGCAGTACTTC. Its translation: CSANLGQTFYEQYF.

The chain recombines TRBV6-1 with TRBJ2-3; 12 positions agree with TRBD2. The V segment lost 7 bases and the J segment 3 bases; nucleotides outside the gene matches: 8. The CDR3 loop spans 16 amino acids. CDR1 is MNHNS, CDR2 SASEGT, per germline. Written as DNA, the CDR3 is TGTGCCAGCAAGCGTAAGACTAGCGGGGGTACAGATACGCAGTATTTT. This sequence encodes CASKRKTSGGTDTQYF.

This clonotype occurred a few times. The gene calls are TRBV3-1 and TRBJ2-7, with D tentatively TRBD1 or TRBD2 (5 bases each). The germline V gene has CDR1 LGHDT and CDR2 YNNKEL (reference sequence). Trimming took off 2 bases at V and 5 bases at J, with 22 bases between the two ends. This CDR3 is built from 17 residues. CDR3 protein: CASSQSLLWGPRDEQYF. In DNA, the CDR3 is TGTGCCAGCAGCCAATCTTTACTGTGGGGCCCGAGGGACGAGCAGTACTTC.